The 16 T cell receptor beta chains below all came from one sample that was sequenced in a study of identical twins (dated by TCRdb to the mid-2010s). The method behind the library was 5' RACE. This sample was sequenced with an Illumina HiSeq 2000. Using fastp at Q25 and MiXCR, TCRdb reprocessed the public reads and kept productive beta chains. Rows with one shared CDR3 protein collapse into an entry with the most common genes and DNA. The sample contains 210,000 or so distinct CDR3 sequences, about 7.5% of them found a single time. Of the sample, less than 2.5% is held by the ten largest clones. This sample also appeared in a second study, on yellow fever vaccine responses in identical twins.

Sequenced input: memory (CD45RO+) T cells sorted from blood. The cell subset or site label of this sample denotes: CD45RO+ enriched T cells. These receptors all stem from a woman aged 18-35 years in good health.

In this sample, this clonotype turned up many times. This rearrangement joins TRBV2 to TRBJ2-3, with 14 bases identical to TRBD2. V lost 5 bases and J lost 4; bases outside the gene matches: 2. CDR3 length: 15 residues. Germline-derived CDR1 and CDR2 are SNHLY and FYNNEI. The CDR3 is CASSQTSGGADTQYF. The DNA of the CDR3 is TGTGCCAGCAGTCAGACTAGCGGGGGGGCAGATACGCAGTATTTT.

A few counts support this clonotype. The chain has TRBV2 and TRBJ2-3, with a possible D match to TRBD2 (5 bases). The V gene lost 6 bases and the J gene lost 2 bases, with 9 bases spanning the gap. The CDR3 loop spans 13 amino acids. Germline loops: CDR1 SNHLY, CDR2 FYNNEI. The CDR3 reads CASRSRDTDTQYF. The CDR3 coding sequence is TGTGCCAGCAGAAGCCGGGACACAGATACGCAGTATTTT.

This clonotype was counted between two and nine times. V gene TRBV6-1 combines with J gene TRBJ2-2, with 7 bases fitting TRBD2. The CDR3 has 14 amino acids. CDR1 is MNHNS and CDR2 is SASEGT in the germline V gene. Losses at the gene ends were 0 bases for V and 6 bases for J; bases not matched to a gene: 1. This CDR3 is CASSEALAAGELFF. The CDR3 DNA reads as TGTGCCAGCAGTGAAGCTCTAGCGGCCGGGGAGCTGTTTTTT.

The chain couples TRBV11-2 to TRBJ2-2, with D possibly being TRBD1 (7 bases). This CDR3 comprises 16 residues. In germline, CDR1 is SGHAT, CDR2 FQNNGV. V lost 7 bases and J 5 bases, leaving 20 bases between the germline ends. CDR3 in amino acids: CASIKGASVWTGELFF. The CDR3 coding sequence is TGTGCCAGCATCAAGGGGGCTAGCGTGTGGACCGGGGAGCTGTTTTTT.

This sequence joins TRBV29-1 and TRBJ2-5; D might be TRBD2 (6 bases). The CDR3 consists of 15 residues. Germline CDR1 SQVTM, CDR2 ANQGSEA. Trimming took 5 bases from V and 5 from J, leaving 21 bases between them. CDR3 loop: CSVRAGTGSRETQYF. In nucleotides, the CDR3 is TGCAGCGTTCGGGCGGGGACGGGGAGTAGGGAGACCCAGTACTTC. Looking up the rest from reference TRBV29-1 and TRBJ2-5 gives the full variable domain: SAVISQKPSRDICQRGTSLTIQCQVDSQVTMMFWYRQQPGQSLTLIATANQGSEATYESGFVIDKFPISRPNLTFSTLTVSNMSPEDSSIYLCSVRAGTGSRETQYFGPGTRLLVL.

In its sample, this clonotype was seen a few times. The genes are TRBV7-2 and TRBJ2-2; D gene uncertain. Trimming removed 5 bases at V and 7 bases at J, with 11 bases between. CDR1 and CDR2 from the germline V gene are SGHTA and FQGNSA. The CDR3 is 13 residues long. CDR3 in amino acids: CASSMGWGGELFF. The CDR3 DNA reads as TGTGCCAGCAGCATGGGGTGGGGCGGGGAGCTGTTTTTT.

The chain is built from TRBV7-9 and TRBJ1-1; D is undetermined. The CDR3 runs 13 residues. The germline CDR1 and CDR2 sequences are SEHNR and FQNEAQ (reference sequence). The V end lost 4 bases, the J end lost 7 bases, and 13 bases lay between the germline ends. CDR3 DNA sequence: TGTGCCAGCAGCTCCCGACGGAAATTTGAAGCTTTCTTT. Its translation: CASSSRRKFEAFF.

This clonotype appeared many times. The gene calls are TRBV7-8 and TRBJ2-1, with 14 bases identical to TRBD2. V was pared by 1 base and J by 7 bases, with 12 bases of the junction left unmatched. The CDR3 loop spans 19 amino acids. Germline V gives CDR1 SGHVS, CDR2 FQNEAQ. The CDR3 sequence: CASSLVTSGRAIVRNEQFF. The CDR3 DNA reads TGTGCCAGCAGCTTAGTGACTAGCGGGAGGGCAATAGTCAGGAATGAGCAGTTCTTC.

Only a few counts were recorded for this clonotype. The chain has TRBV6-2 or TRBV6-3 and TRBJ2-1, with D tentatively TRBD1 (8 bases). V gave up 5 bases and J gave up 7 bases, with 15 bases separating them. This CDR3 has 14 amino acids. Per the germline V gene, CDR1 is MNHEY and CDR2 is SVGEGT. The CDR3 nucleotides read TGTGCCAGCAGTAAACTACAGGGGGGGAATGAGCAGTTCTTC. It yields the protein CASSKLQGGNEQFF.

This clonotype has more than one count but fewer than ten. This chain connects TRBV4-1 to TRBJ2-2; D is unresolved. From germline, CDR1 is MGHRA and CDR2 YSYEKL. The CDR3 loop spans 18 amino acids. V gave up 1 base and J gave up 3 bases, with 18 bases separating them. The CDR3 DNA reads as TGCGCCAGCAGCCAAGGAAAGGCGGTCCGGAACTACACCGGGGAGCTGTTTTTT. It translates to CASSQGKAVRNYTGELFF.

This clonotype was counted only a few times. This chain connects TRBV9 to TRBJ2-1; D may be TRBD1 (6 bases). The germline V gene encodes CDR1 SGDLS and CDR2 YYNGEE. V was pared by 3 bases and J by 7 bases, with 17 bases between. The CDR3 is made up of 15 amino acids. The CDR3 here is CASSALEGVGNEQFF. The CDR3 bases are TGTGCCAGCAGCGCCCTAGAGGGGGTGGGTAATGAGCAGTTCTTC.

The chain is built from TRBV7-2 and TRBJ2-3; 10 nucleotides align to TRBD2. The CDR3 is 15 amino acids. The ends lost 1 base at V and 7 bases at J; junction bases unmatched: 5. Germline V CDR1 and CDR2: SGHTA, FQGNSA. CDR3 sequence: CASSLETSGRYTQYF. The CDR3 region has the DNA TGTGCCAGCAGCTTAGAGACTAGCGGGCGTTATACGCAGTATTTT.

This clonotype was detected many times. The V gene is TRBV12-3 or TRBV12-4, the J gene TRBJ2-1; D is possibly TRBD2 (7 bases). The germline V and J ends were trimmed by 5 bases and 5 bases, with 16 bases remaining between them. CDR3 length equals 15 residues. The CDR3 here is CASSPGRGRNNEQFF. CDR3 in DNA: TGTGCCAGCAGTCCGGGGAGGGGGAGAAACAATGAGCAGTTCTTC.

In its sample, this clonotype was seen a few times. The chain carries TRBV7-2 and TRBJ2-3; TRBD2 matches at 7 bases. This CDR3 contains 15 residues. J gave up 8 bases and V 3 bases, and 11 bases lay outside the gene matches. The germline CDR1 and CDR2 sequences are SGHTA and FQGNSA. The CDR3 bases are TGTGCCAGCAGCTTTGAGCGGGGTAGCGGGCGTACGCAGTATTTT. Translating it yields CASSFERGSGRTQYF.

This clonotype was observed a few times. J is TRBJ2-5 and V is TRBV6-2 or TRBV6-3; D unresolved. The CDR3 has 12 residues. Trimming took off 2 bases at V and 4 bases at J, with 5 bases between the two ends. Looked up from germline, CDR1 is MNHEY and CDR2 is SVGEGT. The CDR3 is CASSYHRETQYF. In DNA, the CDR3 is TGTGCCAGCAGTTACCATAGAGAGACCCAGTACTTC.

This clonotype was counted many times. This chain links TRBV29-1 with TRBJ1-1; D possibly corresponds to TRBD1 (6 bases). Germline V CDR1 and CDR2: SQVTM, ANQGSEA. This CDR3 has 13 residues. V lost 7 bases and J 4 bases, leaving 16 bases between the germline ends. The CDR3 is CSAAPGAITEAFF. The CDR3 nucleotides are TGCAGCGCCGCCCCGGGGGCGATCACTGAAGCTTTCTTT.